A single sample is the source of the 18 T cell receptor beta chains below, sequenced in a study of PD-L1 blockade in urothelial cancer (dated by TCRdb to the late 2010s). Libraries came from the immunoSEQ multiplex PCR assay. Here the immuneACCESS table is served through TCRdb, limited to in-frame sequences with V and J called. Missing clones are a known gap in these copies; in checked studies unresolved V genes cover under half, and the rest lacks a known reason. This sample gives tens of thousands of clones in total; 80% to 90% of them show up just once. 0.85% to 1% of the sample comes from the top ten. In the paper's terms, the time point label means: pretreatment peripheral blood. The sequencing here drew on PBMCs, taken around atezolizumab (anti-PD-L1) treatment. The receptors were gathered from a woman older than 75 with urothelial cancer.

V is TRBV27 and J is TRBJ1-5; D is ambiguous. CDR1 is MNHEY and CDR2 is SMNVEV in the germline V gene (reference sequence). The CDR3 consists of 14 residues. V was cut by 8 bases and J by 4 bases, with 15 bases left in between. CDR3 loop: CASRGPPGNQPQHF. The CDR3 coding sequence is TGTGCCAGCCGTGGTCCACCGGGTAATCAGCCCCAGCATTTT.

The chain joins TRBV13 to TRBJ2-1; TRBD2 agrees at 7 bases. The CDR3 length is 13 residues. V lost 5 bases and J lost 4; bases outside the gene matches: 2. Germline CDR1 reads PRHDT; CDR2 reads FYEKMQ (reference sequence). The CDR3 is CASSPGGYNEQFF. The CDR3 nucleotides read TGTGCCAGCAGCCCGGGGGGATACAATGAGCAGTTCTTC.

This clone occurred once. The chain joins TRBV9 to TRBJ2-7, with TRBD2 matching over 14 bases. The junction had 5 bases not matched to a gene; V was cut back by 0 bases and J by 0 bases. The CDR3 length is 18 residues. CDR1 and CDR2 from the germline V gene are SGDLS and YYNGEE. CDR3 sequence: CASSVAWGLAGDSYEQYF. The CDR3, as DNA: TGTGCCAGCAGCGTAGCGTGGGGACTAGCGGGAGACTCCTACGAGCAGTACTTC. Complete variable domain (other parts from reference TRBV9 and TRBJ2-7): DSGVTQTPKHLITATGQRVTLRCSPRSGDLSVYWYQQSLDQGLQFLIQYYNGEERAKGNILERFSAQQFPDLHSELNLSSLELGDSALYFCASSVAWGLAGDSYEQYFGPGTRLTVT.

The chain employs TRBV6-5 and TRBJ1-2, with D perhaps TRBD1 (5 bases). This CDR3 region has 14 residues. CDR1 is MNHEY, CDR2 SVGAGI, per germline. Trimming stripped 3 bases from V and 7 bases from J, with 15 bases between. CDR3 DNA sequence: TGTGCCAGCAGTTATACGGGCCAGCAGGGTGGCTACACCTTC. It yields the protein CASSYTGQQGGYTF.

The chain joins TRBV5-4 to TRBJ1-1, with D possibly being TRBD1 (6 bases). This CDR3 is built from 15 residues. Germline V gene lookup returns CDR1 SGHNT and CDR2 YYREEE (reference sequence). The ends were cut back, 5 bases at V and 0 bases at J, with 14 bases in the middle. CDR3 DNA: TGTGCCAGCAGGTCGGGTACAGGGATGAACACTGAAGCTTTCTTT. This codes for CASRSGTGMNTEAFF.

This clone appeared once. V is TRBV28 and J is TRBJ2-2; TRBD2 aligns across 9 bases. The V segment lost 6 bases and the J segment 7 bases; nucleotides outside the gene matches: 12. This CDR3 region has 16 residues. The germline gives CDR1 MDHEN, CDR2 SYDVKM. The CDR3 nucleotides read TGTGCCAGCAGCAAGGGGGTAGCGGGAGTGGGCGGGGAGCTGTTTTTT. It codes for CASSKGVAGVGGELFF.

This clone was counted only a few times. The chain combines TRBV14 with TRBJ2-5; 7 positions agree with TRBD2. With V trimmed by 0 bases and J by 1 base, 17 bases remained unmatched. The CDR3 is 20 residues long. Germline V CDR1 and CDR2: SGHDN, FVKESK. CDR3 sequence: CASSQERKGLSGNPQETQYF. CDR3 bases: TGTGCCAGCAGCCAAGAAAGAAAGGGACTAAGCGGGAATCCCCAAGAGACCCAGTACTTC.

V usage is TRBV19 and J usage is TRBJ1-3, with D perhaps matching TRBD1 (5 bases). The length of the CDR3 is 16 residues. Germline CDR1 reads LNHDA; CDR2 reads SQIVND (reference sequence). The V end was cut by 3 bases, the J end by 0 bases, with 12 bases between. CDR3 coding DNA: TGTGCCAGTAGTATGATTAAGACAGACTCTGGAAACACCATATATTTT. Encoded protein: CASSMIKTDSGNTIYF.

The chain couples TRBV6-5 to TRBJ2-7, with 8 bases that match TRBD1. Germline CDR1 MNHEY, CDR2 SVGAGI. V dropped 10 bases and J dropped 2; count of bases not matched to a gene: 10. There are 14 residues in the CDR3. Here the CDR3 reads CATQGAGGTYEQYF. DNA for the CDR3: TGTGCCACCCAGGGGGCAGGTGGAACCTACGAGCAGTACTTC.

The chain has TRBV30 and TRBJ1-2; TRBD1 matches at 9 bases. J lost 8 bases, V lost 0 bases, and 16 bases had no gene match. This CDR3 is built from 17 residues. Germline V gene lookup returns CDR1 GTSNPN and CDR2 SVGIG (reference sequence). CDR3 sequence reads: CAWSVAGTGWPGGGYTF. The CDR3 DNA sequence: TGTGCCTGGAGTGTCGCCGGGACAGGGTGGCCCGGTGGAGGCTACACCTTC.

The genes are TRBV11-2 and TRBJ2-7; the D gene is possibly TRBD1 (6 bases). CDR3 size: 15 residues. V gave up 5 bases and J gave up 7 bases, with 21 bases separating them. Looked up from germline, CDR1 is SGHAT and CDR2 is FQNNGV. The CDR3 bases are TGTGCCAGCAGCCAAATGGGGGCAAAACTGGGGGAGCAGTACTTC. Its protein product is CASSQMGAKLGEQYF.

The chain has TRBV10-1 and TRBJ2-1; 7 bases line up with TRBD2. This CDR3 contains 17 residues. The ends lost 3 bases at V and 4 bases at J; junction bases unmatched: 12. Germline V gives CDR1 WNHNN, CDR2 SYGVQD (reference sequence). CDR3 protein: CASSDGRTQLTYNEQFF. The CDR3, as DNA: TGCGCCAGCAGTGACGGGAGGACTCAACTAACATACAATGAGCAGTTCTTC.

This clone appeared a few times. The CDR3 bases are TGTGCCAGCAGCGTCGAATCAGGGGTGGATGGCTACACCTTC. It translates to CASSVESGVDGYTF. V usage is TRBV9 and J usage is TRBJ1-2, with D perhaps matching TRBD1 (6 bases). The germline gives CDR1 SGDLS, CDR2 YYNGEE. The CDR3 extends over 14 amino acids. Trimming shortened V by 2 bases and J by 6 bases, and 14 bases separated the two germline ends.

The rearrangement uses TRBV7-6 and TRBJ2-7; 14 positions match TRBD2. The CDR3 is made up of 18 amino acids. CDR1 SGHVS and CDR2 FNYEAQ come from the germline V gene. Trimming at V came to 2 bases and at J to 7 bases, leaving 13 bases not matched to a gene. The CDR3 coding sequence is TGTGCCAGCAGCTTAATGACTAGCGGGAGGGCCGGGATGGGTGAGCAGTACTTC. Translated: CASSLMTSGRAGMGEQYF.

The chain links TRBV20-1 to TRBJ2-1; D not certain. The CDR3 loop spans 11 amino acids. Germline CDR1 and CDR2: DFQATT and SNEGSKA (reference sequence). CDR3 nucleotide sequence: TGCAGCTATGGTAGAGACAATGAGCAGTTCTTC. It is translated as CSYGRDNEQFF.

This clone turned up a few times. The chain recombines TRBV10-1 with TRBJ2-7; weak D call: TRBD1 (6 bases). CDR1 is WNHNN and CDR2 is SYGVQD in the germline V gene (reference sequence). The CDR3 sequence is 12 residues long. Trimming pared 8 bases from V and 0 bases from J, leaving 8 bases between. The DNA of the CDR3 is TGCGCCAGCGGGGACACCTCCTACGAGCAGTACTTC. Translated, it gives CASGDTSYEQYF.

V gene TRBV5-5 combines with J gene TRBJ2-7; no definite D call. V lost 5 bases and J lost 5, with 14 bases in between. Germline CDR1 reads SGHKS; CDR2 reads YYEKEE (reference sequence). This CDR3 has 13 amino acids. The CDR3 nucleotides read TGTGCCAGCAGAGGTTCAGGCGCCCACGAGCAGTACTTC. Translating it yields CASRGSGAHEQYF. Supplemented by reference TRBV5-5 and TRBJ2-7, the full variable domain reads DAGVTQSPTHLIKTRGQQVTLRCSPISGHKSVSWYQQVLGQGPQFIFQYYEKEERGRGNFPDRFSARQFPNYSSELNVNALLLGDSALYLCASRGSGAHEQYFGPGTRLTVT.

The rearrangement joins TRBV7-9 to TRBJ2-1; 8 positions match TRBD1. Losses at the gene ends were 1 base for V and 8 bases for J; bases not matched to a gene: 4. The CDR3 is 14 residues long. The germline V gene encodes CDR1 SEHNR and CDR2 FQNEAQ (reference sequence). Here the CDR3 reads CASSLVVRGHEQFF. The CDR3 DNA sequence: TGTGCCAGCAGCTTAGTTGTCAGGGGGCATGAGCAGTTCTTC.